These T cell receptor beta chains were read from a single sample in a study of blood T cell repertoires in COVID-19. Assay used: immunoSEQ multiplex PCR; TCRdb lists only in-frame clones, some missing. The sample records about 150,000 clones, 84% being singletons. Sequences were obtained from PBMCs or T cells enriched from blood (not recorded which). These receptors all stem from a woman aged 45-60 years with acute COVID-19. Each CDR3 is given with its conserved first and last residue. The D gene is left open where the match is weak. Some rows mark clone size as missing; the rest say once, few, many or name a class of expanded clone.

-,TRBV6-1,-,TRBJ1-2,TGTGCCAGCAGTGAAGCGTACAGTGCTAACTATGGCTACACCTTC,CASSEAYSANYGYTF
few,TRBV15,TRBD1,TRBJ1-6,TGTGCCACCGGAAAGGGACAGGGCTACTCACCCCTCCACTTT,CATGKGQGYSPLHF
-,TRBV12-3/TRBV12-4,TRBD1,TRBJ1-2,TGTGCCAGCACCAAACAGGGGTATGGCTACACCTTC,CASTKQGYGYTF
once,TRBV9,-,TRBJ2-5,TGTGCCAGCAGCCCCCGAACTGCGGGAGAGACCCAGTACTTC,CASSPRTAGETQYF
-,TRBV24-1,TRBD1,TRBJ1-2,TGTGCCACCAGTGACCCGGGGACAGGGGGGAACTATGGCTACACCTTC,CATSDPGTGGNYGYTF
-,TRBV7-3,-,TRBJ2-5,TGTGCCAGCAGCTTAAGGGGTCAGGGACAAGAGACCCAGTACTTC,CASSLRGQGQETQYF
-,TRBV27,-,TRBJ1-5,TGTGCCAGCAGTAAAGACAGTTATAGCAATCAGCCCCAGCATTTT,CASSKDSYSNQPQHF
-,TRBV7-2,TRBD1,TRBJ1-2,TGTGCCAGCAGCAAAGACAGGGGGCGCGAATATGGCTACACCTTC,CASSKDRGREYGYTF
-,TRBV5-4,TRBD2,TRBJ2-1,TGTGCCAGCAGCTTGGGGGGATCGGGAGGGTTCTACAATGAGCAGTTCTTC,CASSLGGSGGFYNEQFF
-,TRBV19,TRBD1,TRBJ1-3,TGTGCCAGTAGTATATTTGGCAGGGGGCGAAAAGAGAGAAACACCATATATTTT,CASSIFGRGRKERNTIYF
once,TRBV7-9,-,TRBJ1-5,TGTGCCAGCAGCCTAGACGGGTTAGGCAATCAGCCCCAGCATTTT,CASSLDGLGNQPQHF
-,TRBV19,TRBD2,TRBJ2-5,TGTGCCAGTAGTATCCCTTACGCGGGAGCTGGGGAGACCCAGTACTTC,CASSIPYAGAGETQYF
-,TRBV4-3,TRBD2,TRBJ2-2,TGCGCCAGCAGCTATAGCGGGAGGGTGAACACCGGGGAGCTGTTTTTT,CASSYSGRVNTGELFF
-,TRBV18,-,TRBJ2-1,TGTGCCAGCTCACCGACGGAGACTAGTCACAATGAGCAGTTCTTC,CASSPTETSHNEQFF
-,TRBV2,TRBD2,TRBJ2-1,TGTGCCAGCAGTGTTAGCGGGATAAACAATGAGCAGTTCTTC,CASSVSGINNEQFF
-,TRBV7-9,-,TRBJ2-5,TGTGCCGCCAAGGAAGGGAGTGGGCAAGAGACCCAGTACTTC,CAAKEGSGQETQYF
-,TRBV7-2,-,TRBJ1-1,TGTGCCAGCAGCTTAGACCGGAGGGACGACACTGAAGCTTTCTTT,CASSLDRRDDTEAFF
once,TRBV18,TRBD1,TRBJ1-6,TGTGCCAGCTCACCTGCGGGGACAGGGTCCCTGAATAATTCACCCCTCCACTTT,CASSPAGTGSLNNSPLHF
-,TRBV9,TRBD2,TRBJ2-1,TGTGCCAGCAGTACTAGCGGGAGGACCCTACAGTACAATGAGCAGTTCTTC,CASSTSGRTLQYNEQFF
-,TRBV21-1,-,TRBJ2-1,TGTGCCAGCAGCAACGGATCCGGGGAGGGGAGCTCCTACAATGAGCAGTTCTTC,CASSNGSGEGSSYNEQFF
-,TRBV7-9,-,TRBJ1-4,TGTGCCAGCAGCTTAGAGAGTCCAACTAATGAAAAACTGTTTTTT,CASSLESPTNEKLFF
once,TRBV3-1/TRBV3-2,-,TRBJ1-2,TGTGCCAGCAGCCACTTCTCAGGCCCTAAGGGCTACACCTTC,CASSHFSGPKGYTF
once,TRBV10-3,-,TRBJ2-7,TGTGCTCTGGGAGTCGCAGGCTCCTACGAGCAGTACTTC,CALGVAGSYEQYF
once,TRBV19,-,TRBJ1-2,TGTGCCAGTAACCTACGGGGAACCAACGACTATGGCTACACCTTC,CASNLRGTNDYGYTF
-,TRBV9,-,TRBJ2-1,TGTGCCAGCAGCGTGTGGGAGTCGGATGAGCAGTTCTTC,CASSVWESDEQFF
few,TRBV7-9,TRBD2,TRBJ2-7,TGTGCCAGCAGCGCAGCTGGACTAGCGGGAGTTTACGAGCAGTACTTC,CASSAAGLAGVYEQYF
-,TRBV7-2,-,TRBJ2-6,TGTGCCAGCAGCTCGAGTAGTGGGGCCAACGTCCTGACTTTC,CASSSSSGANVLTF
-,TRBV9,-,TRBJ1-3,TGTGCCAGCAGCGTACTGTATTTGAGGCTCTCTGGAAACACCATATATTTT,CASSVLYLRLSGNTIYF
-,TRBV9,TRBD1,TRBJ2-7,TGTGCCAGCAGTATGAACCGGGACAGGGACGAGCAGTACTTC,CASSMNRDRDEQYF
-,TRBV4-2,TRBD2,TRBJ2-7,TGTGCCAGCAGCGACGGGAGGGCCGGTGGGGACGAGCAGTACTTC,CASSDGRAGGDEQYF
few,TRBV7-3,-,TRBJ1-5,TGTGCCAGCAGCTCGGTACAGGGTAGGTGCAATCAGCCCCAGCATTTT,CASSSVQGRCNQPQHF
-,TRBV9,-,TRBJ2-7,TGTGCCAGCAGCGTAGAGGTAGGGGGGGACTACGAGCAGTACTTC,CASSVEVGGDYEQYF
-,TRBV5-1,-,TRBJ2-2,TGCGCCAGCAGTCGCGAGACGAACACCGGGGAGCTGTTTTTT,CASSRETNTGELFF
-,TRBV29-1,TRBD1,TRBJ2-5,TGCAGCGTTGGGACAGGGGGCTTCGCAGAGACCCAGTACTTC,CSVGTGGFAETQYF
-,TRBV19,TRBD1,TRBJ2-3,TGTGCCAGTAGTAGGGGACAGGGCTCAGATACGCAGTATTTT,CASSRGQGSDTQYF